A selection of T cell receptor beta chains follows, all from one sample in a study of beta chain features in type 1 diabetes. Repertoires were generated with immunoSEQ multiplex PCR, while TCRdb's copy carries only in-frame clones and drops some. The table includes around 140,000 clones, less than 10% detected once. The source material was central memory CD4+ T cells from blood. Receptor source: a woman aged 35 to 49 in good health. Each CDR3 is given with its conserved first and last residue. Fields, in order: clone size, V gene, D gene, J gene, CDR3 DNA, CDR3 protein. The D gene is left open where the match is weak. Part of the rows lack a size; the others show once, few, many or a class for expanded clones.

abundance: many; v_gene: TRBV9; d_gene: -; j_gene: TRBJ2-1; CDR3nt: TGTGCCAGCAGCGTCCAGGACACCACCTACAATGAGCAGTTCTTC; CDR3aa: CASSVQDTTYNEQFF
abundance: few; v_gene: TRBV11-3; d_gene: -; j_gene: TRBJ1-6; CDR3nt: TGTGCCAGCAGCTTCAGGGATTCACCCCTCCACTTT; CDR3aa: CASSFRDSPLHF
abundance: many; v_gene: TRBV27; d_gene: TRBD1; j_gene: TRBJ1-2; CDR3nt: TGTGCCAGCAGTTGGGGACAGGGGGGATATGGCTACACCTTC; CDR3aa: CASSWGQGGYGYTF
abundance: -; v_gene: TRBV20-1; d_gene: -; j_gene: TRBJ2-1; CDR3nt: TGCAGTGCTAGCGCGTCCAAGCAGTTCTTC; CDR3aa: CSASASKQFF
abundance: few; v_gene: TRBV7-8; d_gene: -; j_gene: TRBJ1-6; CDR3nt: TGTGCCAGCAGCTTTCTGACAGATTACTATAATTCACCCCTCCACTTT; CDR3aa: CASSFLTDYYNSPLHF
abundance: few; v_gene: TRBV6-6; d_gene: TRBD2; j_gene: TRBJ2-2; CDR3nt: TGTGCCAGCAGTTACCAAGCGGGGGGCAACGGGGAGCTGTTTTTT; CDR3aa: CASSYQAGGNGELFF
abundance: -; v_gene: TRBV19; d_gene: -; j_gene: TRBJ2-3; CDR3nt: TGTGCCAGCGCATCGCGGGTGGGAGCAGCAGATACGCAGTATTTT; CDR3aa: CASASRVGAADTQYF
abundance: many; v_gene: TRBV7-2; d_gene: -; j_gene: TRBJ2-1; CDR3nt: TGTGCCAGCAGCCCCGCACCTAGTGGTGTCTCCTACAATGAGCAGTTCTTC; CDR3aa: CASSPAPSGVSYNEQFF
abundance: few; v_gene: TRBV2; d_gene: -; j_gene: TRBJ1-4; CDR3nt: TGTGCCAGCAGGGAAACGGGGGGCGTTGAAAAACTGTTTTTT; CDR3aa: CASRETGGVEKLFF
abundance: -; v_gene: TRBV7-2; d_gene: TRBD1; j_gene: TRBJ2-3; CDR3nt: TGTGCCAGCAGCTTAGGTCAGGGGGCTGTGGATACGCAGTATTTT; CDR3aa: CASSLGQGAVDTQYF
abundance: -; v_gene: TRBV23-1; d_gene: -; j_gene: TRBJ2-2; CDR3nt: -; CDR3aa: CASTPVGAHRPGSCFF
abundance: few; v_gene: TRBV2; d_gene: TRBD1; j_gene: TRBJ2-5; CDR3nt: TGTGCCAGCAGTAGGGGAGACAGGGGTTGGAACCAAGAGACCCAGTACTTC; CDR3aa: CASSRGDRGWNQETQYF
abundance: few; v_gene: TRBV4-2; d_gene: TRBD1; j_gene: TRBJ1-1; CDR3nt: TGTGCCAGCAGCACGGGACAGGGGAACACTGAAGCTTTCTTT; CDR3aa: CASSTGQGNTEAFF
abundance: few; v_gene: TRBV28; d_gene: -; j_gene: TRBJ2-1; CDR3nt: TGTGCCACCGCGGGGGCAAACTCCTACAATGAGCAGTTCTTC; CDR3aa: CATAGANSYNEQFF
abundance: few; v_gene: TRBV9; d_gene: TRBD2; j_gene: TRBJ2-5; CDR3nt: TGTGCCAGCAGCGCCGCCGGGACTATAGAGACCCAGTACTTC; CDR3aa: CASSAAGTIETQYF
abundance: -; v_gene: TRBV7-7; d_gene: TRBD1; j_gene: TRBJ2-5; CDR3nt: TGTGCCAGCAGCCAGGGAGGGACAGGGGTCGAGACCCAGTACTTC; CDR3aa: CASSQGGTGVETQYF
abundance: few; v_gene: TRBV10-3; d_gene: -; j_gene: TRBJ2-3; CDR3nt: TGTGCCATCAGTGAGCCCGAGGGAGCTACCTCCTTGGATACGCAGTATTTT; CDR3aa: CAISEPEGATSLDTQYF
abundance: few; v_gene: TRBV7-2; d_gene: -; j_gene: TRBJ2-2; CDR3nt: TGTGCCTCACGGAGAGGGGGGGCTCCCACCGGGGAGCTGTTTTTT; CDR3aa: CASRRGGAPTGELFF
abundance: many; v_gene: TRBV10-3; d_gene: -; j_gene: TRBJ2-3; CDR3nt: TGTGCCATCAGCTCGAGGGGGGATACGCAGTATTTT; CDR3aa: CAISSRGDTQYF
abundance: -; v_gene: TRBV7-2; d_gene: TRBD1; j_gene: TRBJ1-4; CDR3nt: TGTGCCAGCAGCTCCGGACAGGGAGGAGAAAAACTGTTTTTT; CDR3aa: CASSSGQGGEKLFF
abundance: few; v_gene: TRBV10-3; d_gene: TRBD1; j_gene: TRBJ2-5; CDR3nt: TGTGCCATCGCCCGGTCGCAGGGGGAGCGGGAGACCCAGTACTTC; CDR3aa: CAIARSQGERETQYF
abundance: few; v_gene: TRBV7-2; d_gene: -; j_gene: TRBJ1-1; CDR3nt: TGTGCCAGCAGCTTATTCTCGCAGTCCACTGAAGCTTTCTTT; CDR3aa: CASSLFSQSTEAFF
abundance: -; v_gene: TRBV7-2; d_gene: -; j_gene: TRBJ2-5; CDR3nt: TGTGCCAGCAGCTTACGTGTTTCCGGAGCAGAGACCCAGTACTTC; CDR3aa: CASSLRVSGAETQYF
abundance: -; v_gene: TRBV4-3; d_gene: TRBD1; j_gene: TRBJ2-5; CDR3nt: TGCGCCAGCAGCCAAACCCGGGACAGGGAGAAGACCCAGTACTTC; CDR3aa: CASSQTRDREKTQYF
abundance: -; v_gene: TRBV9; d_gene: -; j_gene: TRBJ2-3; CDR3nt: TGTGCCAGCAGCGTCCAGGAGGGCACGCAGTATTTT; CDR3aa: CASSVQEGTQYF
abundance: few; v_gene: TRBV10-1; d_gene: TRBD1; j_gene: TRBJ2-5; CDR3nt: TGCGCCAGCAGTTCTACCCTTGGACAGGGGGCAGAGGAGACCCAGTACTTC; CDR3aa: CASSSTLGQGAEETQYF
abundance: -; v_gene: TRBV5-4; d_gene: TRBD1; j_gene: TRBJ1-1; CDR3nt: TGTGCCAGCAGCTTGGCGGGACAGGGGGCAGGAGCTTTCTTT; CDR3aa: CASSLAGQGAGAFF
abundance: -; v_gene: TRBV21-1; d_gene: -; j_gene: TRBJ2-7; CDR3nt: TGTGCCAGCAGCAAACGAAGAGGACCGGGACAGGACTACGAGCAGTACTTC; CDR3aa: CASSKRRGPGQDYEQYF
abundance: -; v_gene: TRBV11-2; d_gene: TRBD1; j_gene: TRBJ2-7; CDR3nt: TGTGCCAGCAGCTCCCTTACAGGGGACACCTCCTACGAGCAGTACTTC; CDR3aa: CASSSLTGDTSYEQYF
abundance: few; v_gene: TRBV5-1; d_gene: -; j_gene: TRBJ2-5; CDR3nt: TGCGCCAGCAGCTCCGACGCGGAGCGAGAGACCCAGTACTTC; CDR3aa: CASSSDAERETQYF
abundance: few; v_gene: TRBV11-2; d_gene: TRBD1; j_gene: TRBJ2-1; CDR3nt: TGTGCCAGCAGCGAAAGACAGGGAAATAATGAGCAGTTCTTC; CDR3aa: CASSERQGNNEQFF
abundance: -; v_gene: TRBV6-5; d_gene: TRBD2; j_gene: TRBJ2-5; CDR3nt: TGTGCCAGCAGTGAATCGGGAGGCGAGACCCAGTACTTC; CDR3aa: CASSESGGETQYF
abundance: many; v_gene: TRBV5-4; d_gene: -; j_gene: TRBJ2-7; CDR3nt: TGTGCCAGCAGCCCAGGACAGCTGAGCTCCTACGAGCAGTACTTC; CDR3aa: CASSPGQLSSYEQYF
abundance: -; v_gene: TRBV5-1; d_gene: -; j_gene: TRBJ2-2; CDR3nt: TGCGCCAGCAGCTTAATTAGTCCCGGGGAGCTGTTTTTT; CDR3aa: CASSLISPGELFF
abundance: once; v_gene: TRBV13; d_gene: TRBD2; j_gene: TRBJ2-7; CDR3nt: TGTGCCAGCAGCTCCCTGGGACTAGCGGGGGTGACCTACGAGCAGTACTTC; CDR3aa: CASSSLGLAGVTYEQYF
abundance: -; v_gene: TRBV15; d_gene: -; j_gene: TRBJ2-5; CDR3nt: TGTGCCACCAGCAGAGACAGGGTTGGAGAGACCCAGTACTTC; CDR3aa: CATSRDRVGETQYF
abundance: -; v_gene: TRBV7-2; d_gene: TRBD2; j_gene: TRBJ2-3; CDR3nt: TGTGCCAGCAGCTTAGATCCGGGGGGGGTTGCAGATACGCAGTATTTT; CDR3aa: CASSLDPGGVADTQYF
abundance: -; v_gene: TRBV18; d_gene: -; j_gene: TRBJ2-5; CDR3nt: TGTGCCAGCTCAGAAGCCCCAGGGACGGGGGAGCAGTACTTC; CDR3aa: CASSEAPGTGEQYF
abundance: many; v_gene: TRBV10-3; d_gene: TRBD1; j_gene: TRBJ2-3; CDR3nt: TGTGCCATCGCCGGACAGGGTTCAGATACGCAGTATTTT; CDR3aa: CAIAGQGSDTQYF
abundance: many; v_gene: TRBV29-1; d_gene: TRBD1; j_gene: TRBJ2-4; CDR3nt: TGCAGCGCCAAAGGGGGACAGGGGTTAAACATTCAGTACTTC; CDR3aa: CSAKGGQGLNIQYF
abundance: few; v_gene: TRBV7-6; d_gene: TRBD2; j_gene: TRBJ2-5; CDR3nt: TGTGCCAGCAGCTTAAGGACCGGGGGGCAAGAGACCCAGTACTTC; CDR3aa: CASSLRTGGQETQYF
abundance: -; v_gene: TRBV2; d_gene: -; j_gene: TRBJ2-7; CDR3nt: TGTGCCAGCAGCGGGGAGGGGGGCGCTCCCTTC; CDR3aa: CASSGEGGAPF
abundance: few; v_gene: TRBV6-6; d_gene: -; j_gene: TRBJ1-5; CDR3nt: TGTGCCAGCAGTTTCCGGACCGGGGGCAATCAGCCCCAGCATTTT; CDR3aa: CASSFRTGGNQPQHF
abundance: -; v_gene: TRBV18; d_gene: TRBD1; j_gene: TRBJ2-5; CDR3nt: TGTGCCAGCTCACGGGACAGACAAGAGACCCAGTACTTC; CDR3aa: CASSRDRQETQYF
abundance: few; v_gene: TRBV6-6; d_gene: -; j_gene: TRBJ1-1; CDR3nt: TGTGCCAGCAGTTACCCCGGTTCGGGAGAAGCTTTCTTT; CDR3aa: CASSYPGSGEAFF
abundance: few; v_gene: TRBV6-1; d_gene: TRBD2; j_gene: TRBJ2-5; CDR3nt: TGTGCCAGCAGTGAAGCCGGGTGGGCTAGCGGGGGGACGGAGACCCAGTACTTC; CDR3aa: CASSEAGWASGGTETQYF
abundance: few; v_gene: TRBV4-1; d_gene: TRBD2; j_gene: TRBJ2-2; CDR3nt: TGCGCCAGCAGGGACCCCCTAGCGGGCGCGACCGGGGAGCTGTTTTTT; CDR3aa: CASRDPLAGATGELFF
abundance: many; v_gene: TRBV19; d_gene: TRBD1; j_gene: TRBJ2-7; CDR3nt: TGTGCCAGTAGGAAGGGACAGGGGGTCCCCTACGAGCAGTACTTC; CDR3aa: CASRKGQGVPYEQYF
abundance: -; v_gene: TRBV6-6; d_gene: -; j_gene: TRBJ1-5; CDR3nt: TGTGCCAGCATTAGGACACCTTATAGCAATCAGCCCCAGCATTTT; CDR3aa: CASIRTPYSNQPQHF
abundance: -; v_gene: TRBV5-4; d_gene: TRBD1; j_gene: TRBJ2-5; CDR3nt: TGTGCCAGCAGCTTGACAGGGGGGCGTCGAGAGACCCAGTACTTC; CDR3aa: CASSLTGGRRETQYF
abundance: few; v_gene: TRBV6-5; d_gene: TRBD1; j_gene: TRBJ1-2; CDR3nt: TGTGCCAGCAGTTACCAGGGGGCGGCCACCTTC; CDR3aa: CASSYQGAATF
abundance: -; v_gene: TRBV6-1; d_gene: TRBD1; j_gene: TRBJ1-5; CDR3nt: TGTGCCAGCAGTGATCTACGGTCGGGACAGGGAAATCAGCCCCAGCATTTT; CDR3aa: CASSDLRSGQGNQPQHF
abundance: -; v_gene: TRBV2; d_gene: TRBD1; j_gene: TRBJ1-2; CDR3nt: TGTGCCAGCAGTGAAGGTGGCAGGGGGCGGACTGGCTACACCTTC; CDR3aa: CASSEGGRGRTGYTF
abundance: -; v_gene: TRBV6-5; d_gene: TRBD1; j_gene: TRBJ1-5; CDR3nt: TGTGCCAGCAGGCGACAGGGTGGCAATCAGCCCCAGCATTTT; CDR3aa: CASRRQGGNQPQHF
abundance: few; v_gene: TRBV5-4; d_gene: -; j_gene: TRBJ2-3; CDR3nt: TGTGCCAGCAGCTTGGGGGGCAGGGTCAACACAGATACGCAGTATTTT; CDR3aa: CASSLGGRVNTDTQYF